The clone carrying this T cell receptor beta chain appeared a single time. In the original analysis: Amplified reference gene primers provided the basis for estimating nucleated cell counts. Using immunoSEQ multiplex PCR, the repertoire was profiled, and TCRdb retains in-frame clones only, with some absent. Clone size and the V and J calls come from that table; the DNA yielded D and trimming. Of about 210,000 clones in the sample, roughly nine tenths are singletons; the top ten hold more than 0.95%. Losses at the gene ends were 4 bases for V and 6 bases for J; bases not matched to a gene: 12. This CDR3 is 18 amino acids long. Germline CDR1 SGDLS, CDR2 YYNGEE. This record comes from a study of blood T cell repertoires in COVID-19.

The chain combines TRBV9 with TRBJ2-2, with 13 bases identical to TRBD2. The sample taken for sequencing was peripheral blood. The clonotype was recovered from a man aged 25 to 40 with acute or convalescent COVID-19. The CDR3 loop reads CASSTELAGGPQPGELFF. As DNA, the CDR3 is TGTGCCAGCAGCACCGAACTAGCGGGGGGGCCTCAACCCGGGGAGCTGTTTTTT.